What follows describes a single T cell receptor beta chain. The antigen is unknown. The primer mix had 60 Vbeta and 13 Jbeta primers. The repertoire was sequenced with immunoSEQ multiplex PCR; TCRdb's copy has only in-frame clones and lacks some. The data show about 120,000 clones, roughly four fifths seen once. These data originate in a study of cytomegalovirus exposure and HLA in healthy donors. General observations from the study: As a later analysis showed, a missense DCLRE1C variant was linked to trimming of TCR beta V- and J-genes.

The CDR3 extends over 16 amino acids. In germline, CDR1 is SEHNR, CDR2 FQNEAQ (reference sequence). V lost 0 bases to trimming and J lost 2 bases; unmatched junction nucleotides: 3. Source material: PBMCs. This receptor was obtained from a man aged 35-49 years in good health and CMV-seronegative. The chain recombines TRBV7-9 with TRBJ2-1, with 8 bases matching TRBD1. The CDR3 nucleotides read TGTGCCAGCAGCTTAGCAGGACAGGGACCCTACAATGAGCAGTTCTTC. Protein product: CASSLAGQGPYNEQFF.